This paragraph covers one TCR beta chain sequence. Its specificity is not known. This record comes from a study of Ad26.COV2.S vaccination and SARS-CoV-2 variants. The overall study: The COV1001 Ad26.COV2.S trial arm included the donor. Intramuscularly, Ad26.COV2.S was given either once or twice, 56 days apart.

The treatment was: 19 received Ad26.COV2.S at low or high dose, single or two shots; 5 received placebo; per-sample allocation not given. Following the first vaccine or placebo injection, samples were taken on day 63. The table came from immunoSEQ multiplex PCR; TCRdb's copy has only in-frame clones and leaves some out. Of about 400,000 clones listed, about four fifths are singletons. Study-wide results and limits: Researchers cautioned that TCR breadth and depth analyses may have underestimated total T cell responses. Vaccinees displayed broader spike-specific TCR repertoires than placebo recipients.

Germline assignment: CDR1 MNHEY and CDR2 SMNVEV (reference sequence). The CDR3 is 16 residues long. After removal of 7 bases from V and 1 base from J, the junction contained 10 bases not matched to a gene. This specimen consisted of peripheral blood, obtained in a trial of Ad26.COV2.S vaccine versus placebo. This TCR came from a person between 18 and 65 years old who received the Ad26.COV2.S COVID-19 vaccine or a placebo. The V call is TRBV27, the J call TRBJ2-3, with 8 bases that match TRBD2. This chain's CDR3 is CASNRVRAGGTDTQYF. CDR3 bases: TGTGCCAGCAACAGGGTGCGAGCGGGGGGCACAGATACGCAGTATTTT.